Given below is one T cell receptor (beta chain) in context. The antigen remains undetermined. The same CDR3 is also encoded by other DNA sequences in this sample. Per the germline V gene, CDR1 is SGHAT and CDR2 is FQNNGV. The CDR3 has 13 residues. V was cut by 1 base and J by 2 bases, with 5 bases left in between. Naive CD8 isolation took CD45RO-negative cells positively selected for CCR7 and excluded terminally differentiated effector memory CD45RA+ cells. Per the study methods: Owing to the provision of junction-only sequences devoid of quality scores by immunoSEQ, filtering differed. Assay: immunoSEQ multiplex PCR; the TCRdb copy retains only in-frame clones and omits some. V, J and clone size are those of that table, while D and trimming were read from the DNA. The sample shows 550,000 to 750,000 clones, about 91% of them seen only once. The data derive from a study of shared clonotypes between healthy human individuals.

Findings and limits, study-wide: For naive CD4 cells, roughly 4.8% of clonotypes were shared across a handful of donors. Investigators collected only blood, and repertoires in tissues likely differ.

The chain carries TRBV11-2 and TRBJ1-2; D ambiguous. This TCR came from a man in his thirties or forties in good health. The sequenced sample was naive CD8+ T cells sorted from blood. This CDR3 is CASSLAVNYGYTF. The DNA of the CDR3 is TGTGCCAGCAGCTTAGCGGTAAACTATGGCTACACCTTC.